The 14 T cell receptor beta chains below all came from one sample that was sequenced in a study of T-cell memory formation after mild COVID-19. One entry per CDR3 protein, called by TCRdb with MiXCR from the 5' RACE reads. The sample has just under 350,000 distinct CDR3 sequences; 10% to 15% are singletons. The sample comprised PBMCs or a T cell subset sorted from them (not recorded which). The origin of the receptors is a man between 18 and 35 years old who had mild COVID-19 (a few samples of this study predate the infection). Cell type and time point are not known.

This clonotype was observed many times. The chain has TRBV4-3 and TRBJ2-2; 7 bases agree with TRBD2. CDR1 is LGHNA, CDR2 YSLEER, per germline. Trimming cost V 1 base and J 3 bases; bases outside gene matches: 5. This CDR3 spans 16 amino acids. The CDR3 DNA reads as TGCGCCAGCAGCCAAGTTGGGCTAGCGGACACCGGGGAGCTGTTTTTT. This gives the protein CASSQVGLADTGELFF.

This clonotype was observed at least ten times. The rearrangement uses TRBV12-3 or TRBV12-4 and TRBJ2-5; 8 bases match TRBD2. There are 14 residues in the CDR3. V lost 4 bases to trimming and J lost 4 bases; unmatched junction nucleotides: 5. The CDR3: CASSSYREGETQYF. In DNA form, the CDR3 reads TGTGCCAGCAGTTCCTACCGGGAGGGAGAGACCCAGTACTTC.

This clonotype was counted only a few times. The chain carries TRBV18 and TRBJ1-5, with D perhaps TRBD1 (5 bases). V lost 5 bases, J lost 6 bases, and 17 bases lay in between. Germline-derived CDR1 and CDR2 are KGHSH and LQKENI. The CDR3 sequence is 15 residues long. This CDR3 is CASSAQSTGPQPQHF. The CDR3 nucleotides read TGTGCCAGCTCAGCCCAAAGCACAGGTCCTCAGCCCCAGCATTTT.

The CDR3 reads CASTPAGRGQDTQYF. The CDR3 nucleotides read TGTGCCAGCACACCTGCGGGGCGGGGTCAAGATACGCAGTATTTT. This sequence joins TRBV7-2 and TRBJ2-3, with D possibly TRBD2 on 6 matching bases. V lost 7 bases, J lost 5 bases, and 19 bases lay in between. Looked up from germline, CDR1 is SGHTA and CDR2 is FQGNSA. This CDR3 contains 15 residues.

This chain connects TRBV28 to TRBJ2-7; no clear D. Germline V gives CDR1 MDHEN, CDR2 SYDVKM. With 5 bases removed from V and 0 bases from J, the gap between germline ends came to 11 bases. This CDR3 contains 14 residues. The CDR3 loop is CASSTIRSSYEQYV. The CDR3 DNA is TGTGCCAGCAGTACCATACGGAGCTCCTACGAGCAGTACGTC.

V is TRBV12-3 or TRBV12-4 and J is TRBJ1-5; D is perhaps TRBD1 (5 bases). The CDR3 sequence is 15 residues long. With 3 bases removed from V and 6 bases from J, the gap between germline ends came to 15 bases. For the CDR3, the DNA is TGTGCCAGCAGTTTGGCAGGGTGGGGCACTCAGCCCCAGCATTTT. Translation: CASSLAGWGTQPQHF.

V gene TRBV7-7 combines with J gene TRBJ2-7; TRBD2 matches 9 bases. The junction had 13 bases not matched to a gene; V was cut back by 6 bases and J by 1 base. CDR1 SSHAT and CDR2 FNYEAQ come from the germline V gene (reference sequence). This CDR3 has 17 residues. CDR3 sequence (DNA): TGTGCCAGCAGTTTCCAATCCATAGCGGGGGTTTCCTACGAGCAGTACTTC. Amino acid sequence: CASSFQSIAGVSYEQYF.

Only a few counts were recorded for this clonotype. The chain is built from TRBV27 and TRBJ1-2; possible D gene TRBD1, 5 bases. CDR3 length: 15 residues. The germline gives CDR1 MNHEY, CDR2 SMNVEV (reference sequence). The ends were cut back, 5 bases at V and 2 bases at J, with 15 bases in the middle. CDR3 protein: CASSPGHGANYGYTF. The CDR3 DNA reads TGTGCCAGCAGTCCAGGACACGGAGCCAACTATGGCTACACCTTC.

This clonotype appeared a few times. The chain uses TRBV7-2 and TRBJ1-1, with D hard to call. The CDR3 is made up of 13 amino acids. The V gene's germline CDR1 is SGHTA and CDR2 FQGNSA. V was trimmed by 3 bases and J by 5 bases, leaving 10 bases between them. CDR3 DNA sequence: TGTGCCAGCAGCTTCGGTCCGGGGACTGAAGCTTTCTTT. As protein: CASSFGPGTEAFF.

J is TRBJ2-4 and V is TRBV2, with a tentative D call TRBD2 (5 bases). Per the germline V gene, CDR1 is SNHLY and CDR2 is FYNNEI. The CDR3 is 12 amino acids. V was trimmed by 6 bases and J by 9 bases, leaving 12 bases between them. CDR3: CASRSDSPIQYF. The CDR3, as DNA: TGTGCCAGCAGGTCGGACTCCCCCATTCAGTACTTC.

This clonotype was seen more than once but under ten times. The gene calls are TRBV6-2 or TRBV6-3 and TRBJ2-1, with D possibly being TRBD1 or TRBD2 (6 bases each). Germline CDR1 is MNHEY and CDR2 is SVGEGT. The CDR3 loop spans 16 amino acids. V lost 7 bases to trimming and J lost 0 bases, with 16 bases between them. CDR3 bases: TGTGCCAGCACCGAGGAGGGGGGCTTCTCCTACAATGAGCAGTTCTTC. This translates into CASTEEGGFSYNEQFF.

The chain joins TRBV28 to TRBJ1-6, with 7 bases matching TRBD1. Germline loops: CDR1 MDHEN, CDR2 SYDVKM. Trimming cost V 8 bases and J 17 bases; bases outside gene matches: 6. The CDR3 is 10 residues long. The CDR3 here is CASGRDRIHF. CDR3 nucleotides: TGTGCCAGCGGGAGGGACAGAATCCACTTT.

The CDR3: CASSETDGTQYF. The CDR3 nucleotides are TGTGCCAGCAGCGAGACTGATGGGACCCAGTACTTC. V and J are TRBV7-9 and TRBJ2-5; the D is unclear. V lost 5 bases and J lost 7, with 11 bases in between. The CDR3 covers 12 residues. Germline loops: CDR1 SEHNR, CDR2 FQNEAQ (reference sequence).

The CDR3 reads CASSPGTSGGEETQYF. As DNA, the CDR3 is TGTGCCAGCAGCCCGGGGACTAGCGGGGGTGAAGAGACCCAGTACTTC. This chain connects TRBV5-4 to TRBJ2-5; 14 bases fit TRBD2. With V trimmed by 4 bases and J by 3 bases, 5 bases remained unmatched. Germline V lookup: CDR1 SGHNT, CDR2 YYREEE (reference sequence). This CDR3 has 16 amino acids.